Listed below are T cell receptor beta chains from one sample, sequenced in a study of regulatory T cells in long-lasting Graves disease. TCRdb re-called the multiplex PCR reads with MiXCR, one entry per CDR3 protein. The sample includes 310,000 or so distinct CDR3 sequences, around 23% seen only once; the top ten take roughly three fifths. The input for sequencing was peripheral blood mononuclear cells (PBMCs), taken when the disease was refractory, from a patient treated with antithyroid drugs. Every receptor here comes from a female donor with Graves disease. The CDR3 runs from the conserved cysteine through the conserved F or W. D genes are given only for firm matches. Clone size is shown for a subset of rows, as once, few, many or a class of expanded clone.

cdr3_nt: TGCAGCGTTGAGAACTGGGAGGCGACCGGGGAGCTGTTTTTT
cdr3_aa: CSVENWEATGELFF
v_call: TRBV29-1
d_call: -
clone_size: -
j_call: TRBJ2-2

cdr3_nt: TGTGCCAGCTCACCACGAATAGGCCAGTCCTACGAGCAGTACTTC
cdr3_aa: CASSPRIGQSYEQYF
v_call: TRBV18
d_call: -
clone_size: few
j_call: TRBJ2-7

cdr3_nt: TGTGCCAGCAGCTTAGGGACTGGAGAACAGCCCCAGCATTTT
cdr3_aa: CASSLGTGEQPQHF
v_call: TRBV7-9
d_call: -
clone_size: few
j_call: TRBJ1-5

cdr3_nt: TGTGCCACCAGCAGACCCTCTCGAGTAGCCCCACGGCATTTT
cdr3_aa: CATSRPSRVAPRHF
v_call: TRBV15
d_call: -
clone_size: many
j_call: TRBJ1-5

cdr3_nt: TGTGCCAGCAGCTTAGTGATGGTCAGGGGGAGGGAGCAGTTCTTC
cdr3_aa: CASSLVMVRGREQFF
v_call: TRBV7-2
d_call: -
clone_size: few
j_call: TRBJ2-1

cdr3_nt: TGTGCCAGCAGTTACTCGGGGGCGAAGGGCTCACCCCTCCACTTT
cdr3_aa: CASSYSGAKGSPLHF
v_call: TRBV6-2/TRBV6-3
d_call: -
clone_size: many
j_call: TRBJ1-6

cdr3_nt: TGTGCCAGCACAGATGGTTTACGCACAGATACGCAGTATTTT
cdr3_aa: CASTDGLRTDTQYF
v_call: TRBV6-1
d_call: -
clone_size: -
j_call: TRBJ2-3

cdr3_nt: TGTGCCAGCAGCTTCCGGCCGGGACTAGGCTCCGAGCAGTACTTC
cdr3_aa: CASSFRPGLGSEQYF
v_call: TRBV5-6
d_call: TRBD2
clone_size: -
j_call: TRBJ2-7

cdr3_nt: TGTGCCAGCAGTTATCCGGTGAGACCAAGGAAATGCTGTCAGTACTTC
cdr3_aa: CASSYPVRPRKCCQYF
v_call: TRBV28
d_call: -
clone_size: many
j_call: TRBJ2-4

cdr3_nt: TGTGCCAGCAGCGGGAAATGGGACAGGAAGCACTATGGCTACACCTTC
cdr3_aa: CASSGKWDRKHYGYTF
v_call: TRBV7-9
d_call: TRBD1
clone_size: -
j_call: TRBJ1-2

cdr3_nt: TGTGCCATCAGTGGCAGGACAGGGGCTTCGGCCGGGGAGCTGTTTTTT
cdr3_aa: CAISGRTGASAGELFF
v_call: TRBV10-3
d_call: TRBD1
clone_size: -
j_call: TRBJ2-2

cdr3_nt: TGTGCCAGCAGCCCGGACACCGGGGCTTCCGGGGAGACCCAGTACTTC
cdr3_aa: CASSPDTGASGETQYF
v_call: TRBV7-2
d_call: -
clone_size: many
j_call: TRBJ2-5

cdr3_nt: TGCAGTGCCTCGAGCGGGGGGGCCAAAAACATTCAGTACTTC
cdr3_aa: CSASSGGAKNIQYF
v_call: TRBV20-1
d_call: TRBD2
clone_size: -
j_call: TRBJ2-4

cdr3_nt: TGTGCCAGCAGTTCGGAAGGGACTCCCAGGGCTGGAAACACCATATATTTT
cdr3_aa: CASSSEGTPRAGNTIYF
v_call: TRBV12-3/TRBV12-4
d_call: -
clone_size: many
j_call: TRBJ1-3

cdr3_nt: TGCAGCGTTGGATTACCGGAGACAGGGAGAAATAATGAGCAGTTCTTC
cdr3_aa: CSVGLPETGRNNEQFF
v_call: TRBV29-1
d_call: TRBD1
clone_size: -
j_call: TRBJ2-1

cdr3_nt: TGTGCCAGCAGCTTAAACAGGGCTGGGGCCAACGTCCTGACTTTC
cdr3_aa: CASSLNRAGANVLTF
v_call: TRBV7-3
d_call: -
clone_size: few
j_call: TRBJ2-6

cdr3_nt: TGTGCCAGCACCCCCCTAAGACAGGTCTTGGGAGGCTACACCTTC
cdr3_aa: CASTPLRQVLGGYTF
v_call: TRBV6-1
d_call: -
clone_size: many
j_call: TRBJ1-2

cdr3_nt: TGTGCCAGCAGCCGGGACTCAACCTACGAGCGGTACTTC
cdr3_aa: CASSRDSTYERYF
v_call: TRBV28
d_call: -
clone_size: -
j_call: TRBJ2-7

cdr3_nt: TGTACCAGCAGTTTATTTCCCTCTCGGGGGTCCCCCTACGAGCAGTACTTC
cdr3_aa: CTSSLFPSRGSPYEQYF
v_call: TRBV28
d_call: -
clone_size: -
j_call: TRBJ2-7

cdr3_nt: TGTGCCAGCAGTTACCTTGGGATTCGGACTGAAGCTTTCTTT
cdr3_aa: CASSYLGIRTEAFF
v_call: TRBV6-2/TRBV6-3
d_call: -
clone_size: -
j_call: TRBJ1-1

cdr3_nt: TGTGCCAGCAGCCAGACAGGGTATCAGCCCCAGCATTTT
cdr3_aa: CASSQTGYQPQHF
v_call: TRBV4-1
d_call: TRBD1
clone_size: -
j_call: TRBJ1-5

cdr3_nt: TGTGCCAGCAGCTCGGGGGGAAGCTCCTACAATGAGCAGTTCTTC
cdr3_aa: CASSSGGSSYNEQFF
v_call: TRBV11-2
d_call: TRBD2
clone_size: -
j_call: TRBJ2-1

cdr3_nt: TGTGCCAGTAGCCCGAGAGTCGAGGACTCCTACGAGCAGTACTTC
cdr3_aa: CASSPRVEDSYEQYF
v_call: TRBV27
d_call: -
clone_size: few
j_call: TRBJ2-7

cdr3_nt: TGTGCCAGCAGCGCGGGGGGGACTAGCGACTACGAGCAGTACTTC
cdr3_aa: CASSAGGTSDYEQYF
v_call: TRBV28
d_call: TRBD2
clone_size: many
j_call: TRBJ2-7

cdr3_nt: TGCGCCAGCAGCCAAGTAGGGCAGGGCACTGAAGCTTTCTTT
cdr3_aa: CASSQVGQGTEAFF
v_call: TRBV4-1
d_call: -
clone_size: few
j_call: TRBJ1-1

cdr3_nt: TGCAGTGCTAGAGGATCGGGGACAGGTGCCTCTGGGGCCAACGTCCTGACTTTC
cdr3_aa: CSARGSGTGASGANVLTF
v_call: TRBV20-1
d_call: TRBD1
clone_size: -
j_call: TRBJ2-6

cdr3_nt: TGTGCCAGCAGCAAACCGGGACAGGGGTGCAATCAGCCCCAGCATTTT
cdr3_aa: CASSKPGQGCNQPQHF
v_call: TRBV7-3
d_call: TRBD1
clone_size: -
j_call: TRBJ1-5

cdr3_nt: TGCGCCAGCAGCCATGCACTAGCGGGAGGCGTGAATGAGCAGTTCTTC
cdr3_aa: CASSHALAGGVNEQFF
v_call: TRBV4-3
d_call: TRBD2
clone_size: -
j_call: TRBJ2-1

cdr3_nt: TGTGCCAGCACCAGGGGACTAGCGGGGGCCGACGTCACCGGGGAGCTGTTTTTT
cdr3_aa: CASTRGLAGADVTGELFF
v_call: TRBV9
d_call: TRBD2
clone_size: -
j_call: TRBJ2-2

cdr3_nt: TGTGCCAGCAGCCCGACCCGACGGCCTGCTAACTATGGCTACACCTTC
cdr3_aa: CASSPTRRPANYGYTF
v_call: TRBV3-1
d_call: -
clone_size: many
j_call: TRBJ1-2

cdr3_nt: TGTGCCAGTAGTGGCGGGACAGACTACGAGCAGTACTTC
cdr3_aa: CASSGGTDYEQYF
v_call: TRBV19
d_call: -
clone_size: -
j_call: TRBJ2-7

cdr3_nt: TGTGCCAGCTCACCAGGCGGGACAGCTTATGGCTACACCTTC
cdr3_aa: CASSPGGTAYGYTF
v_call: TRBV18
d_call: TRBD1
clone_size: many
j_call: TRBJ1-2

cdr3_nt: TGTGCCAGCAGTCCATCTAGCGGGAGCTCCTACAATGAGCAGTTCTTC
cdr3_aa: CASSPSSGSSYNEQFF
v_call: TRBV27
d_call: TRBD2
clone_size: -
j_call: TRBJ2-1

cdr3_nt: TGTGCCAGCAGCCAAGATATAGGGACAGAAAATTCACCCCTCCACTTT
cdr3_aa: CASSQDIGTENSPLHF
v_call: TRBV28
d_call: TRBD1
clone_size: -
j_call: TRBJ1-6

cdr3_nt: TGCAGTGCTTCGACTCGGACTAGCGGGAGCCCAGATACGCAGTATTTT
cdr3_aa: CSASTRTSGSPDTQYF
v_call: TRBV20-1
d_call: TRBD2
clone_size: -
j_call: TRBJ2-3

cdr3_nt: TGTGCCAGCAGCTCGTATAAGTCCTACGAGCAGTACTTC
cdr3_aa: CASSSYKSYEQYF
v_call: TRBV7-9
d_call: -
clone_size: few
j_call: TRBJ2-7

cdr3_nt: TGTGCCAGCAGCTTCCGGGACCATCATGGCTACACCTTC
cdr3_aa: CASSFRDHHGYTF
v_call: TRBV7-9
d_call: -
clone_size: -
j_call: TRBJ1-2

cdr3_nt: TGTGCCAGCTCCGGGGAGAACTACGAGCAGTACTTC
cdr3_aa: CASSGENYEQYF
v_call: TRBV2
d_call: -
clone_size: many
j_call: TRBJ2-7

cdr3_nt: TGTGCCAGCAGCGGGCCGCAGGGTAGTGACACCGGGGAGCTGTTTTTT
cdr3_aa: CASSGPQGSDTGELFF
v_call: TRBV9
d_call: -
clone_size: few
j_call: TRBJ2-2

cdr3_nt: TGTGCCACCAGCAGTTACCCAGGAACACAAGAGACCCAGTACTTC
cdr3_aa: CATSSYPGTQETQYF
v_call: TRBV15
d_call: -
clone_size: few
j_call: TRBJ2-5

cdr3_nt: TGCGCCAGCAGCCAGGACAACTCCTACGAGCAGTACTTC
cdr3_aa: CASSQDNSYEQYF
v_call: TRBV5-1
d_call: -
clone_size: -
j_call: TRBJ2-7

cdr3_nt: TGTGCCAGCAGCTTGCCAACAGGTGAAGAGACCCAGTACTTC
cdr3_aa: CASSLPTGEETQYF
v_call: TRBV5-6
d_call: -
clone_size: many
j_call: TRBJ2-5

cdr3_nt: TGTGCCAGCAGCTTAGGAGGGGGTGGAAGTTCACCCCTCCACTTT
cdr3_aa: CASSLGGGGSSPLHF
v_call: TRBV7-2
d_call: -
clone_size: -
j_call: TRBJ1-6

cdr3_nt: TGTGCCAGCAGCTCTAGTCCGGGACAGGGGGTTTCACCCCTCCACTTT
cdr3_aa: CASSSSPGQGVSPLHF
v_call: TRBV7-9
d_call: TRBD1
clone_size: -
j_call: TRBJ1-6

cdr3_nt: TGTGCCAGCAGTTACGACAGGGTCTTGGGCAATCAGCCCCAGCATTTT
cdr3_aa: CASSYDRVLGNQPQHF
v_call: TRBV6-5
d_call: TRBD1
clone_size: -
j_call: TRBJ1-5

cdr3_nt: TGTGCCATCCAGGGGGTCTTAGCGCACACCGGGGAGCTGTTTTTT
cdr3_aa: CAIQGVLAHTGELFF
v_call: TRBV28
d_call: TRBD1
clone_size: -
j_call: TRBJ2-2

cdr3_nt: TGTGCCAGCAGCCTAGGACTCCGTTACGAGCAGTACTTC
cdr3_aa: CASSLGLRYEQYF
v_call: TRBV7-2
d_call: -
clone_size: many
j_call: TRBJ2-7

cdr3_nt: TGTGCCACCGGGACAGGGGACACCGGGGAGCTGTTTTTT
cdr3_aa: CATGTGDTGELFF
v_call: TRBV10-3
d_call: TRBD1
clone_size: few
j_call: TRBJ2-2

cdr3_nt: TGTGCCACCAAGGACTTAAACCAAGAGACCCAGTACTTC
cdr3_aa: CATKDLNQETQYF
v_call: TRBV19
d_call: -
clone_size: few
j_call: TRBJ2-5

cdr3_nt: TGCAGTGCCCCAGAAGACAGGGGGCATCATGGCTACACCTTC
cdr3_aa: CSAPEDRGHHGYTF
v_call: TRBV20-1
d_call: TRBD1
clone_size: -
j_call: TRBJ1-2

cdr3_nt: TGTGCCAGCAGCTTAGAAGGGGTTGCCCAGCATTTT
cdr3_aa: CASSLEGVAQHF
v_call: TRBV7-2
d_call: -
clone_size: -
j_call: TRBJ1-5

cdr3_nt: TGTGCCAGCAGTTATCCCGAGGGACAGTCCGACTTC
cdr3_aa: CASSYPEGQSDF
v_call: TRBV6-2/TRBV6-3
d_call: TRBD1
clone_size: -
j_call: TRBJ2-7

cdr3_nt: TGTGCCAGCAGCCCAGGAGGGTCGGTGAATACGCAGTATTTT
cdr3_aa: CASSPGGSVNTQYF
v_call: TRBV28
d_call: -
clone_size: -
j_call: TRBJ2-3

cdr3_nt: TGTGCCAGCAGTTATATACGTTCCCCGTATCAGCCCCAGCATTTT
cdr3_aa: CASSYIRSPYQPQHF
v_call: TRBV6-9
d_call: -
clone_size: -
j_call: TRBJ1-5